This record concerns one TCR beta chain sequence. The data were taken from a study of shared clonotypes between healthy human individuals. Study at large: Per donor, three plates held CD4 naive cells, three held CD4 memory, two held CD8 naive and one held CD8 memory.

Between the trimmed V and J ends, which lost 2 bases and 2 bases, there was a span of 9 bases. The CDR3 spans 15 residues. Per germline, CDR1 SGHTA and CDR2 FQGNSA. The protocol was immunoSEQ multiplex PCR, while the TCRdb copy is restricted to in-frame clones and leaves out a portion. The sample has about 610,000 clones; around 96% are singletons. CD8 cells regarded as naive lacked CD45RO, were positively chosen for CCR7, and omitted terminally differentiated effector memory CD45RA+ cells. The chain is built from TRBV7-2 and TRBJ2-2; D is unclear. This TCR was recovered from a woman between 25 and 40 years old in good health. Sequenced: naive CD8+ T cells sorted from blood. The CDR3 coding sequence is TGTGCCAGCAGCTTACATCGGTTCAACACCGGGGAGCTGTTTTTT. This codes for CASSLHRFNTGELFF.